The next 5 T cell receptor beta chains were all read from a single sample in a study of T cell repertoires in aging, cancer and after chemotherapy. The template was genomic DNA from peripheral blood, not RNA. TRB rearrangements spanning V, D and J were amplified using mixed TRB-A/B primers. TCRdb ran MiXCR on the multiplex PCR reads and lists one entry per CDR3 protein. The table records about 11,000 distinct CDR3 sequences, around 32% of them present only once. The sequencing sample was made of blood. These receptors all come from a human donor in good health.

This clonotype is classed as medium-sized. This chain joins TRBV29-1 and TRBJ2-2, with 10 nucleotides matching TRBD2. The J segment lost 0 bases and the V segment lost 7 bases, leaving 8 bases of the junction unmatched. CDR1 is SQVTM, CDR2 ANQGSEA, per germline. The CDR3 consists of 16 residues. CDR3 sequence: CSATKAGGPNTGELFF. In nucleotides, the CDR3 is TGCAGCGCCACTAAAGCGGGAGGGCCGAACACCGGGGAGCTGTTTTTT.

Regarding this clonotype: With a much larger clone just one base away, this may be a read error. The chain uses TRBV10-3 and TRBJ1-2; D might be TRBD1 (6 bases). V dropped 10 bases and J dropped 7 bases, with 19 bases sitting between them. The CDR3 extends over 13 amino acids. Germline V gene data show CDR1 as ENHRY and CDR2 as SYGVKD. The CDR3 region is CASRNDRSGGYTF. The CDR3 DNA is TGTGCCAGCAGAAACGACAGGTCGGGTGGCTACACCTTC.

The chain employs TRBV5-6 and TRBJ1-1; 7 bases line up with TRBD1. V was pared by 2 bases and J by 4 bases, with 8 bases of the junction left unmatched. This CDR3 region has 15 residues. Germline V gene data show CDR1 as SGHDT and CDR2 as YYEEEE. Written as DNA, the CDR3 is TGTGCCAGCAGCTTTGAGGGTAGGGGGCCCACTGAAGCTTTCTTT. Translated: CASSFEGRGPTEAFF.

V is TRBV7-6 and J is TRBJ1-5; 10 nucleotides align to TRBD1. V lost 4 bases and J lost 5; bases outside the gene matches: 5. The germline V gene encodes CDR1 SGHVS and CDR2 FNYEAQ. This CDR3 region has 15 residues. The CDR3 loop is CASSSGTGVDQPQHF. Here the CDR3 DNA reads TGTGCCAGCAGCTCCGGGACAGGGGTAGATCAGCCCCAGCATTTT.

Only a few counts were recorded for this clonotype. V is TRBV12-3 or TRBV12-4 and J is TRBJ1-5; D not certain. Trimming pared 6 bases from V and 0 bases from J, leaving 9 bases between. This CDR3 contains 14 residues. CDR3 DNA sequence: TGTGCCAGCAGCCCCTTGGTTAGCAATCAGCCCCAGCATTTT. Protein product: CASSPLVSNQPQHF.